This T cell receptor beta chain comes out of a study of graft-versus-host responses after intestinal transplantation. About the study: All recipients were transplanted with multivisceral, liver-intestinal, or isolated intestinal grafts. Every one of the recipients received anti-thymocyte globulin induction and afterwards took tacrolimus and steroids for roughly three years.

Points on this clone: Its specificity is unknown.

General observations from the study: Recipient marrow held GvH clones, some first seen in ileum or blood. Where graft-donor T cell macrochimerism was present, patients had high graft-versus-host to host-versus-graft clonal ratios in allografts.

The CDR3 sequence is 16 residues long. Germline lookup yields CDR1 MGHRA and CDR2 YSYEKL. The germline V and J ends were trimmed by 0 bases and 4 bases, with 16 bases remaining between them. Assay: immunoSEQ multiplex PCR; the TCRdb copy retains only in-frame clones and omits some. The sample records 150,000 or so clones, 92% being singletons. Source: unstimulated CD4+ T cells sorted from spleen or lymph node cells, taken before intestinal transplant. V gene TRBV4-1 combines with J gene TRBJ2-7, with TRBD2 as a possible D gene (5 bases). The sequence was obtained from a human donor who received an intestinal transplant. This chain's CDR3 is CASSQDPRRDKYEQYF. CDR3 bases: TGCGCCAGCAGCCAAGATCCTAGACGGGATAAGTACGAGCAGTACTTC.